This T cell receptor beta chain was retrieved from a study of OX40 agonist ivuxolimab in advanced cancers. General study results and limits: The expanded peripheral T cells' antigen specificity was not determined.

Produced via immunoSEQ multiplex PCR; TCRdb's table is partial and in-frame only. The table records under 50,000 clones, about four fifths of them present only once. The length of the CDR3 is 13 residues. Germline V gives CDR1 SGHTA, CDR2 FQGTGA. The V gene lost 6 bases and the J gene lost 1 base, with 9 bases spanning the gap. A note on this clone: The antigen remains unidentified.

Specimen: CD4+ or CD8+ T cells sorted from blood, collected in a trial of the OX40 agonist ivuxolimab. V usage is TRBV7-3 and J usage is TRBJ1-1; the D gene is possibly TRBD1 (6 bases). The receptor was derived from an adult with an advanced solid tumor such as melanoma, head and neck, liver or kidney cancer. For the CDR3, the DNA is TGTGCCAGCAGGCTGACAGGGAACACTGAAGCTTTCTTT. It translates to CASRLTGNTEAFF.